This T cell receptor beta chain was profiled in a study of T-cell reconstitution after alpha-beta-depleted transplantation in children. V lost 0 bases and J lost 5; bases outside the gene matches: 10. This CDR3 comprises 16 residues. Germline loops: CDR1 DFQATT, CDR2 SNEGSKA (reference sequence). The TCRbeta library incorporated unique molecular identifiers. TCRdb re-called the PCR reads with MiXCR, one entry per CDR3 protein. The profile shows 450,000 to 700,000 distinct CDR3 sequences, roughly a quarter of them singletons. The chain has TRBV20-1 and TRBJ2-3, with 8 positions matching TRBD2. The source material was PBMCs, sampled before TCRalphabeta/CD19-depleted stem cell transplant. The TCR was taken from a boy under two years old with Wiskott-Aldrich syndrome, due to receive a stem cell transplant. The CDR3 is CSARDTRTGGGDTQYF. The CDR3 nucleotides read TGCAGTGCTAGAGATACCCGGACCGGGGGGGGAGATACGCAGTATTTT.